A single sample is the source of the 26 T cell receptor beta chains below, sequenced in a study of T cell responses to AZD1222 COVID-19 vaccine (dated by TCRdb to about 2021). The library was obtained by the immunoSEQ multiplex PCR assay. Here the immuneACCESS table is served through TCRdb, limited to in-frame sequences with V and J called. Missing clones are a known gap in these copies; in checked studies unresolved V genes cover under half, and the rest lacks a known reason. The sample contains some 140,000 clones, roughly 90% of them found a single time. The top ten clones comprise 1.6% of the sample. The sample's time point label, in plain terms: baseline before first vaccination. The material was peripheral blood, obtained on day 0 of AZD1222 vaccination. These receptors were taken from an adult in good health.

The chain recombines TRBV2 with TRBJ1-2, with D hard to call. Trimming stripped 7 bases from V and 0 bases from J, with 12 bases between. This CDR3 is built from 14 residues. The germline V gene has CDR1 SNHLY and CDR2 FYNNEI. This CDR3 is CASKADGANYGYTF. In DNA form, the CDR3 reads TGTGCCAGCAAGGCAGATGGTGCTAACTATGGCTACACCTTC.

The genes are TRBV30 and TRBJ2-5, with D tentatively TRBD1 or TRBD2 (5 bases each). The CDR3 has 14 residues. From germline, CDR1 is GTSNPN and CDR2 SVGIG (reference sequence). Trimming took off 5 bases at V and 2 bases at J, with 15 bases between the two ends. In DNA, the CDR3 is TGTGCCTGGGCCCTAGGGACGGTACAAGAGACCCAGTACTTC. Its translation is CAWALGTVQETQYF.

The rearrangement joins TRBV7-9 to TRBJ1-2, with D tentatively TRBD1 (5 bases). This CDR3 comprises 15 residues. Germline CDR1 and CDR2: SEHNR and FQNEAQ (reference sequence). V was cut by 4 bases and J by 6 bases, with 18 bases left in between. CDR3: CASSSLGSGTNGYTF. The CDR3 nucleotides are TGTGCCAGCAGCTCCCTGGGAAGTGGGACGAATGGCTACACCTTC. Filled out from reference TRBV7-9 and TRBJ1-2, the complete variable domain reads DTGVSQNPRHKITKRGQNVTFRCDPISEHNRLYWYRQTLGQGPEFLTYFQNEAQLEKSRLLSDRFSAERPKGSFSTLEIQRTEQGDSAMYLCASSSLGSGTNGYTFGSGTRLTVV.

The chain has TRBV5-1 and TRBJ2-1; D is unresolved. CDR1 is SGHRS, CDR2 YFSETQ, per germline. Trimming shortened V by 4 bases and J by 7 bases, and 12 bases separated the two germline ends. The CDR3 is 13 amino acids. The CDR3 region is CASSRWVGNEQFF. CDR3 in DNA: TGCGCCAGCAGCCGGTGGGTGGGGAATGAGCAGTTCTTC.

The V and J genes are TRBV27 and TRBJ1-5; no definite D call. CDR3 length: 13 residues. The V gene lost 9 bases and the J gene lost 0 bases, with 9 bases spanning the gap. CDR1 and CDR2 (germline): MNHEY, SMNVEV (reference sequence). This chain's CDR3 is CASRRVSNQPQHF. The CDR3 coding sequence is TGTGCCAGTCGACGGGTTAGCAATCAGCCCCAGCATTTT.

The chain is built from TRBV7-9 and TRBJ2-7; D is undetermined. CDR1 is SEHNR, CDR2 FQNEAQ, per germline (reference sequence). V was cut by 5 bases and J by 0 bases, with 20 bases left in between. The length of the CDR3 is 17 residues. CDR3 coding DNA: TGTGCCAGCAGCCCCCATATTTTCGACAAGAGCTCCTACGAGCAGTACTTC. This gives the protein CASSPHIFDKSSYEQYF.

CDR3 sequence: CSAGRGDTEAFF. In DNA, the CDR3 is TGCAGCGCCGGGAGGGGGGACACTGAAGCTTTCTTT. The J gene is TRBJ1-1, the V gene TRBV29-1; D may be TRBD1 (6 bases). Looked up from germline, CDR1 is SQVTM and CDR2 is ANQGSEA. The CDR3 loop spans 12 amino acids. Trimming removed 7 bases at V and 3 bases at J, with 12 bases between. Full variable domain (missing parts from reference TRBV29-1 and TRBJ1-1): SAVISQKPSRDICQRGTSLTIQCQVDSQVTMMFWYRQQPGQSLTLIATANQGSEATYESGFVIDKFPISRPNLTFSTLTVSNMSPEDSSIYLCSAGRGDTEAFFGQGTRLTVV.

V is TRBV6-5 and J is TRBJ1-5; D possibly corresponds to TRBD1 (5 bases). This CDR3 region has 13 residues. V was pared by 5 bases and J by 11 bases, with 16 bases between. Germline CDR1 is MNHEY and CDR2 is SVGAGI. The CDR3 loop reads CASSRDANGAQHF. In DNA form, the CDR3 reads TGTGCCAGCAGTAGGGACGCAAACGGAGCCCAGCATTTT.

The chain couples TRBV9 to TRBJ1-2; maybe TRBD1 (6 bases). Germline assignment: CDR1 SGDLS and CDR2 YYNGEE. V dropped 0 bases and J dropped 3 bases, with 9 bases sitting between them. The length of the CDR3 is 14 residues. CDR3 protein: CASSVATGHYGYTF. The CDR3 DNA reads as TGTGCCAGCAGCGTAGCTACAGGGCACTATGGCTACACCTTC.

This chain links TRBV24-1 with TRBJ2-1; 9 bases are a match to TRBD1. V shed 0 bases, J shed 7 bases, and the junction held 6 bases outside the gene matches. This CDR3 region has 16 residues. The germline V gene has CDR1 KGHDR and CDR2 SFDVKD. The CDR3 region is CATSDLSETGGNEQFF. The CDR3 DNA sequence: TGTGCCACCAGTGATTTGTCTGAGACAGGGGGGAATGAGCAGTTCTTC.

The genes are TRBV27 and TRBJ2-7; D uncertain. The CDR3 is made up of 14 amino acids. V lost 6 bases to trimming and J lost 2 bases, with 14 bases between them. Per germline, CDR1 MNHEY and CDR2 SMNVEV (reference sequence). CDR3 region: CASRFRQVAYEQYF. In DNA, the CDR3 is TGTGCCAGCAGGTTTCGGCAGGTGGCCTACGAGCAGTACTTC.

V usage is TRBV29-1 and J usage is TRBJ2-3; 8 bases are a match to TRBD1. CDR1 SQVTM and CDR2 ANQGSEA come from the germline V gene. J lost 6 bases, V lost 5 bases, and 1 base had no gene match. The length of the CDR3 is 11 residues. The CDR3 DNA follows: TGCAGCGTTCGACAGGGGGATACGCAGTATTTT. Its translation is CSVRQGDTQYF.

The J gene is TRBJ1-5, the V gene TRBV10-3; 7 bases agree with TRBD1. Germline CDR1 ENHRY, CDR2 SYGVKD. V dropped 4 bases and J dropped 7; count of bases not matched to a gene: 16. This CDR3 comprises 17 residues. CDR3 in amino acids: CAISGGGDSPKGQPQHF. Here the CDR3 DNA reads TGTGCCATCAGTGGGGGAGGGGACAGCCCTAAGGGGCAGCCCCAGCATTTT.

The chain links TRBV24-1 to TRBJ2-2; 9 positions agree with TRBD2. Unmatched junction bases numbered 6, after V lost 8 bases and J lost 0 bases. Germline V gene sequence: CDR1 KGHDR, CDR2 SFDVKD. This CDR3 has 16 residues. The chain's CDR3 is CATTNSGRPNTGELFF. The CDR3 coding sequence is TGTGCCACCACCAATAGCGGGAGACCGAACACCGGGGAGCTGTTTTTT.

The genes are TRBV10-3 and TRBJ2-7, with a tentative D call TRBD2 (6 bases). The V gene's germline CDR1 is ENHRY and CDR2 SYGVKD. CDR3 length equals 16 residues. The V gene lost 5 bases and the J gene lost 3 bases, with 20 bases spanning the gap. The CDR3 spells CAISSTSPGAIYEQYF. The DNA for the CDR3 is TGTGCCATCAGTAGTACTAGTCCGGGAGCGATCTACGAGCAGTACTTC.

The chain's CDR3 is CASSLFGRRLMNEKLFF. CDR3 sequence (DNA): TGTGCCAGCAGTTTATTCGGACGGCGACTAATGAACGAAAAACTGTTTTTT. This chain links TRBV27 with TRBJ1-4, with no clear D. Germline V gene sequence: CDR1 MNHEY, CDR2 SMNVEV (reference sequence). V dropped 1 base and J dropped 8 bases, with 20 bases sitting between them. CDR3 length equals 17 residues.

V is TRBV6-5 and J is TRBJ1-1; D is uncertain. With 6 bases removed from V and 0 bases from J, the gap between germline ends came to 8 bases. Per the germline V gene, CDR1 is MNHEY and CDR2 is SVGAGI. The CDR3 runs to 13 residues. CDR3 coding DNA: TGTGCCAGCAGGGCGACTATGAACACTGAAGCTTTCTTT. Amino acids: CASRATMNTEAFF.

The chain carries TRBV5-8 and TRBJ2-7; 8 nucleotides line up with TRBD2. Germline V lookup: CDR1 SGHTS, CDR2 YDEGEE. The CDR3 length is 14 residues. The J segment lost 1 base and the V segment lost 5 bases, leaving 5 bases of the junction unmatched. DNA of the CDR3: TGTGCCAGCAGTCAACTAGCGGCTTCCTACGAGCAGTACTTC. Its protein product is CASSQLAASYEQYF.

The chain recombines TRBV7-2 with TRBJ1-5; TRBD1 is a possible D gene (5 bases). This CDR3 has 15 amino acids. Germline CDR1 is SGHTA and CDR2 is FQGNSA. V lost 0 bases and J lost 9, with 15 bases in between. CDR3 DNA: TGTGCCAGCAGCTTAGCGGGGCAGGCCCCACGGCCCCAGCATTTT. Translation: CASSLAGQAPRPQHF.

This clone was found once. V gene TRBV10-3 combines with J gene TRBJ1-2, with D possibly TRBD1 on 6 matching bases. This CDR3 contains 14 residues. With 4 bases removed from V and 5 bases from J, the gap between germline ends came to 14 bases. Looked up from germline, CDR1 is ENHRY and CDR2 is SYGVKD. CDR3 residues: CAISGSQGKYGYTF. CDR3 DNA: TGTGCCATCAGTGGATCCCAGGGGAAGTATGGCTACACCTTC.

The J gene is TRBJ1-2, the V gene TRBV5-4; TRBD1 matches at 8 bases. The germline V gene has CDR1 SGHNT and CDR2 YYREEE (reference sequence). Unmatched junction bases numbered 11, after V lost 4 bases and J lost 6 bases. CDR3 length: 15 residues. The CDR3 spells CASSPSTGGQDGYTF. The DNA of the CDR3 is TGTGCCAGCAGCCCTAGTACAGGGGGACAAGATGGCTACACCTTC.

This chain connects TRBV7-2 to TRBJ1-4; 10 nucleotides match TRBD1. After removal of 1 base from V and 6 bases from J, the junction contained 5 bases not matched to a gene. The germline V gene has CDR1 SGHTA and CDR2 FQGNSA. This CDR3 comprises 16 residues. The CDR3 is CASSLGPGTGDEKLFF. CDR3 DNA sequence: TGTGCCAGCAGCTTAGGGCCCGGGACAGGGGATGAAAAACTGTTTTTT.

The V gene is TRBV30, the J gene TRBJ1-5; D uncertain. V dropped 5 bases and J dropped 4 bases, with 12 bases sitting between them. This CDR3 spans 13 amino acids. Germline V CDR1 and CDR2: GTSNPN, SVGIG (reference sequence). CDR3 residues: CAWSDVVNQPQHF. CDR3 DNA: TGTGCCTGGTCGGATGTGGTGAATCAGCCCCAGCATTTT.

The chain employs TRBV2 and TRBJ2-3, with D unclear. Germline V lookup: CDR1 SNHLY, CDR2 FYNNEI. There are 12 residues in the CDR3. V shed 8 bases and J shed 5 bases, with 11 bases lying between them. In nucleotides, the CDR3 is TGTGCCAGCCGCCCTGAGCAAGATACGCAGTATTTT. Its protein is CASRPEQDTQYF.

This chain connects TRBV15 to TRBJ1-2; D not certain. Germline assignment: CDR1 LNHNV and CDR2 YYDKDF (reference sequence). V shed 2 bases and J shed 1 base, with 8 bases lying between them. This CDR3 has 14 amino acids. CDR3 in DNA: TGTGCCACCAGCAGAAGGTCTAGTAACTATGGCTACACCTTC. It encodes CATSRRSSNYGYTF.

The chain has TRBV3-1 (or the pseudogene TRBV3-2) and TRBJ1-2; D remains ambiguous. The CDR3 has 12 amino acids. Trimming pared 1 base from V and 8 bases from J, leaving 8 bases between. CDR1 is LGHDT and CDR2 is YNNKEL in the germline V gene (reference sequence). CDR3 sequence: CASSQGISGYTF. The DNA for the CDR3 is TGTGCCAGCAGCCAAGGCATCTCGGGCTACACCTTC.